These 21 T cell receptor beta chains were all obtained from the same sample, sequenced in a study of T cell repertoires in cytomegalovirus infection. In TCRdb, the reads were re-called with MiXCR into one record per CDR3 protein. The sample contains around 440,000 distinct CDR3 sequences, over 9% of which appear only once. Specimen: PBMCs. Receptors originate from a human donor in good health (CMV status not recorded). Some clones in this sample may be carry-over from other donors' samples.

The sample holds a few counts of this clonotype. The gene calls are TRBV20-1 and TRBJ2-5; 8 nucleotides match TRBD2. Germline assignment: CDR1 DFQATT and CDR2 SNEGSKA (reference sequence). The CDR3 consists of 14 residues. V was pared by 7 bases and J by 5 bases, with 12 bases of the junction left unmatched. The DNA of the CDR3 is TGCAGTGTTAGGGTCGGGGGGGCCGGGGAGACCCAGTACTTC. Its translation is CSVRVGGAGETQYF.

In this sample, this clonotype turned up many times. A junction end diverges from the germline sequence, so it may reflect a read error. V gene TRBV12-3 or TRBV12-4 combines with J gene TRBJ1-5; D uncertain. The CDR3 runs to 13 residues. CDR3 nucleotides: TGTGCCAGCAGCTTAGGTAGCAATCAGCCCCAGCATTTT. Residues: CASSLGSNQPQHF.

The sample holds many counts of this clonotype. The V gene is TRBV12-3 or TRBV12-4, the J gene TRBJ2-7; 7 bases match TRBD1. CDR3 length: 13 amino acids. The trim removed 11 bases at V and 1 base at J, leaving 8 bases unmatched. CDR3 nucleotide sequence: TGTGCCGCCTCCCGGGGACAGTCCTACGAGCAGTACTTC. It yields the protein CAASRGQSYEQYF.

V is TRBV20-1 and J is TRBJ2-1; possible D gene TRBD2, 5 bases. Germline V gives CDR1 DFQATT, CDR2 SNEGSKA (reference sequence). Between the trimmed V and J ends, which lost 0 bases and 9 bases, there was a span of 12 bases. There are 13 residues in the CDR3. DNA of the CDR3: TGCAGTGCTAGAGATCTAGCCATCGGTGAGCAGTTCTTC. Its translation is CSARDLAIGEQFF.

This clonotype was observed at least ten times. The rearrangement uses TRBV7-3 and TRBJ2-6; D gene ambiguous. This CDR3 region has 11 residues. Trimming pared 5 bases from V and 12 bases from J, leaving 8 bases between. Germline V gives CDR1 SGHTA, CDR2 FQGTGA. The CDR3 nucleotides read TGTGCCAGCAGCGACCAAAGCGTCCTGACTTTC. Its translation is CASSDQSVLTF.

This clonotype was observed many times. The V and J genes are TRBV18 and TRBJ1-4, with a possible D match to TRBD1 (5 bases). The germline V gene encodes CDR1 KGHSH and CDR2 LQKENI. CDR3 length: 17 residues. V lost 3 bases, J lost 0 bases, and 14 bases lay in between. The CDR3 sequence is CASSPPGITATNEKLFF. In DNA, the CDR3 is TGTGCCAGCTCACCCCCAGGGATAACTGCAACTAATGAAAAACTGTTTTTT.

This clonotype was counted only a few times. V gene TRBV20-1 combines with J gene TRBJ1-5, with 10 positions matching TRBD1. The CDR3 extends over 14 amino acids. J lost 9 bases, V lost 3 bases, and 8 bases had no gene match. CDR1 is DFQATT and CDR2 is SNEGSKA in the germline V gene (reference sequence). The CDR3 reads CSASAGTGARPQHF. The CDR3 bases are TGCAGTGCTAGCGCCGGGACAGGGGCTCGGCCCCAGCATTTT.

This clonotype was seen repeatedly, ten times or more. The rearrangement links TRBV12-5 to TRBJ1-1; D gene uncertain. Trimming took off 6 bases at V and 3 bases at J, with 5 bases between the two ends. CDR1 is LGHNT and CDR2 is FRNRAP in the germline V gene. CDR3 length: 11 residues. In nucleotides, the CDR3 is TGTGCTAGTGGCTGGGACACTGAAGCTTTCTTT. It is translated as CASGWDTEAFF.

This clonotype was recorded at least ten times. This chain links TRBV2 with TRBJ1-6; possible D gene TRBD1, 6 bases. The CDR3 sequence is 15 residues long. V was clipped by 6 bases and J by 7 bases, with 16 bases between them. Germline V gene sequence: CDR1 SNHLY, CDR2 FYNNEI. CDR3 amino acids: CASRFQGLLNSPLHF. DNA for the CDR3: TGTGCCAGCAGATTCCAGGGGCTCCTCAATTCACCCCTCCACTTT. Looking up the rest from reference TRBV2 and TRBJ1-6 gives the full variable domain: EPEVTQTPSHQVTQMGQEVILRCVPISNHLYFYWYRQILGQKVEFLVSFYNNEISEKSEIFDDQFSVERPDGSNFTLKIRSTKLEDSAMYFCASRFQGLLNSPLHFGNGTRLTVT.

There are many counts of this clonotype. The genes are TRBV27 and TRBJ2-1; 10 bases map to TRBD2. V shed 5 bases, J shed 4 bases, and the junction held 5 bases outside the gene matches. The CDR3 sequence is 15 residues long. Germline V gene sequence: CDR1 MNHEY, CDR2 SMNVEV (reference sequence). The CDR3 DNA follows: TGTGCCAGCAGTATACTAGCGGGACCTTACAATGAGCAGTTCTTC. As protein: CASSILAGPYNEQFF.

This clonotype was observed at least ten times. This chain connects TRBV14 to TRBJ2-7; 14 positions match TRBD2. This CDR3 has 15 residues. CDR1 is SGHDN, CDR2 FVKESK, per germline. V lost 5 bases to trimming and J lost 5 bases; unmatched junction nucleotides: 5. The DNA of the CDR3 is TGTGCCAGCAGCGACGGGACTAGCGGGAGCCACGAGCAGTACTTC. As protein: CASSDGTSGSHEQYF. Full variable domain (remainder filled in from reference TRBV14 and TRBJ2-7): EAGVTQFPSHSVIEKGQTVTLRCDPISGHDNLYWYRRVMGKEIKFLLHFVKESKQDESGMPNNRFLAERTGGTYSTLKVQPAELEDSGVYFCASSDGTSGSHEQYFGPGTRLTVT.

This clonotype was counted only a few times. The genes are TRBV28 and TRBJ2-3, with 8 positions matching TRBD2. Germline V gives CDR1 MDHEN, CDR2 SYDVKM. This CDR3 has 19 amino acids. The V gene end was trimmed by 1 base and the J gene end by 0 bases; junction bases not matched to a gene: 12. The CDR3 region is CASSLSLTVLAESTDTQYF. Here the CDR3 DNA reads TGTGCCAGCAGTTTATCTTTGACGGTACTAGCGGAAAGCACAGATACGCAGTATTTT.

This clonotype showed up many times. CDR3 protein: CSAEGASGRDEQFF. DNA for the CDR3: TGCAGTGCCGAGGGAGCTAGCGGGAGAGATGAGCAGTTCTTC. This chain links TRBV20-1 with TRBJ2-1; 10 bases agree with TRBD2. Trimming at V came to 6 bases and at J to 8 bases, leaving 10 bases not matched to a gene. Germline CDR1 reads DFQATT; CDR2 reads SNEGSKA (reference sequence). The CDR3 covers 14 residues.

In this sample, this clonotype turned up many times. V and J are TRBV2 and TRBJ1-1, with D possibly matching TRBD1 (5 bases). V gave up 7 bases and J gave up 4 bases, with 16 bases separating them. Germline-derived CDR1 and CDR2 are SNHLY and FYNNEI. The CDR3 loop spans 14 amino acids. This chain's CDR3 is CASIWGSGGTEAFF. The DNA of the CDR3 is TGTGCCAGCATATGGGGGTCTGGAGGCACTGAAGCTTTCTTT.

This clonotype was detected many times. J is TRBJ2-7 and V is TRBV7-8, with D possibly TRBD1 on 5 matching bases. There are 16 residues in the CDR3. V was clipped by 3 bases and J by 2 bases, with 17 bases between them. CDR1 and CDR2 from the germline V gene are SGHVS and FQNEAQ. CDR3 coding DNA: TGTGCCAGCAGCTTCGTCCCCGCAGGGCTTGCCTACGAGCAGTACTTC. It yields the protein CASSFVPAGLAYEQYF.

This clonotype was counted ten times or more. This chain uses TRBV15 with TRBJ1-6; 7 bases map to TRBD1. The CDR3 has 15 amino acids. The germline V gene has CDR1 LNHNV and CDR2 YYDKDF (reference sequence). Losses at the gene ends were 5 bases for V and 7 bases for J; bases not matched to a gene: 8. The CDR3 protein is CATSLDRFGNSPLHF. The CDR3 bases are TGTGCCACCAGCTTGGACAGGTTTGGGAATTCACCCCTCCACTTT.

The gene calls are TRBV29-1 and TRBJ2-7; 10 nucleotides line up with TRBD2. In germline, CDR1 is SQVTM, CDR2 ANQGSEA. J gave up 4 bases and V 7 bases, and 4 bases lay outside the gene matches. CDR3 length equals 12 residues. The CDR3 loop reads CSGRTSGYEQYF. CDR3 sequence (DNA): TGCAGCGGCCGGACTAGCGGTTACGAGCAGTACTTC.

This clonotype has just a few counts. The chain carries TRBV20-1 and TRBJ2-3, with 7 bases lining up with TRBD2. Germline lookup yields CDR1 DFQATT and CDR2 SNEGSKA (reference sequence). The CDR3 covers 15 residues. Losses at the gene ends were 3 bases for V and 1 base for J; bases not matched to a gene: 7. This CDR3 is CSARLGGRGTDTQYF. The CDR3 DNA sequence: TGCAGTGCTAGGTTGGGCGGGAGAGGCACAGATACGCAGTATTTT.

This clonotype was recorded a few times. This chain links TRBV2 with TRBJ2-2; 7 positions match TRBD2. The CDR3 length is 16 residues. After removal of 2 bases from V and 0 bases from J, the junction contained 3 bases not matched to a gene. The germline V gene has CDR1 SNHLY and CDR2 FYNNEI. The CDR3 here is CASSEMAGANTGELFF. The CDR3 DNA is TGTGCCAGCAGTGAAATGGCGGGGGCGAACACCGGGGAGCTGTTTTTT.

This sequence joins TRBV3-1 and TRBJ2-4; D is unresolved. CDR3 length: 14 amino acids. CDR1 and CDR2 (germline): LGHDT, YNNKEL (reference sequence). The V end was cut by 5 bases, the J end by 0 bases, with 8 bases between. DNA for the CDR3: TGTGCCAGCAGCGCGCGTCTAGCCAAAAACATTCAGTACTTC. Translating gives CASSARLAKNIQYF.

For this clonotype: This may come from a read error, since a much larger clone is one base off. The rearrangement links TRBV2 to TRBJ1-3; D not resolved. This CDR3 has 15 residues. The germline gives CDR1 SNHLY, CDR2 FYNNEI. The CDR3 bases are TGTGCCAACAGTGCGGACGGCTTCTCTGGAAACACCATATATTTT. Its translation is CANSADGFSGNTIYF.